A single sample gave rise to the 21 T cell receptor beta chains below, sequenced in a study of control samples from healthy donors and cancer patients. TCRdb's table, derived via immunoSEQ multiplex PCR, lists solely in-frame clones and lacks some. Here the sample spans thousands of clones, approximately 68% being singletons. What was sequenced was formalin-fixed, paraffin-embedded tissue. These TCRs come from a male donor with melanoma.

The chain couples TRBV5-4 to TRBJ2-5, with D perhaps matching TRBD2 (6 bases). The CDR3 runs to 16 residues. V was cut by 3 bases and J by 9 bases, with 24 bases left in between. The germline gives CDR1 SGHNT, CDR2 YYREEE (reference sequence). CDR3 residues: CASSSGGSGRVGSQYF. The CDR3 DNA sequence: TGTGCCAGCAGCTCAGGTGGGAGCGGGCGTGTTGGGTCCCAGTACTTC.

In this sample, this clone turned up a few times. The CDR3 DNA follows: TGTGCCTGGAGTGGGACATGGTCTGGAAACACCATATATTTT. It specifies CAWSGTWSGNTIYF. The V call is TRBV30, the J call TRBJ1-3; perhaps TRBD1 as D (5 bases). Trimming removed 1 base at V and 1 base at J, with 8 bases between. Germline V gives CDR1 GTSNPN, CDR2 SVGIG (reference sequence). This CDR3 has 14 amino acids.

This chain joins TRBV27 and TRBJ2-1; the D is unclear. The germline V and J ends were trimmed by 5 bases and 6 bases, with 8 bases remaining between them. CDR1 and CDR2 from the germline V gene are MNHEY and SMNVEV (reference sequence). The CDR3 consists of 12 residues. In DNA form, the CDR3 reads TGTGCCAGCAGTCTCCGGGTCAATGAGCAGTTCTTC. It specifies CASSLRVNEQFF.

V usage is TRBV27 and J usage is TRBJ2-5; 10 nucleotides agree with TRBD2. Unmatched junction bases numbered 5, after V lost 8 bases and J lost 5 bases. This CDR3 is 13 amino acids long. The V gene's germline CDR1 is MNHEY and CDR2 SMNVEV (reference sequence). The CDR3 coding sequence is TGTGCCAGCCAGCGGGAGGGAAGTGAGACCCAGTACTTC. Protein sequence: CASQREGSETQYF.

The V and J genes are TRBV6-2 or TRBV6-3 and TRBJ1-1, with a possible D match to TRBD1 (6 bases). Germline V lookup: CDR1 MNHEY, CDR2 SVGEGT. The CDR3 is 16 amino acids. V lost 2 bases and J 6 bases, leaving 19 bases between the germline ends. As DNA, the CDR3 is TGTGCCAGCAGTTACGGGGGGCGTACGGAGGAGCCTGAAGCTTTCTTT. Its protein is CASSYGGRTEEPEAFF.

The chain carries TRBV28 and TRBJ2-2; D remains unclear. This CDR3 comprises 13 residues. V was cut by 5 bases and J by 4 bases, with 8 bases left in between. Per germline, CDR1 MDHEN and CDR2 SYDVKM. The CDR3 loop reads CASSNRGTGELFF. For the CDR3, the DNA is TGTGCCAGCAGTAATAGAGGCACCGGGGAGCTGTTTTTT.

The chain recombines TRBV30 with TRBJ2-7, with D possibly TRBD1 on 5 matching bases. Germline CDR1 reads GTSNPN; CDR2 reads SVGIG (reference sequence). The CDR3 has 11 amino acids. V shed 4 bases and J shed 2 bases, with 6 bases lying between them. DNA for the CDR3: TGTGCCTGGACCAGGGCCTACGAGCAGTACTTC. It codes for CAWTRAYEQYF.

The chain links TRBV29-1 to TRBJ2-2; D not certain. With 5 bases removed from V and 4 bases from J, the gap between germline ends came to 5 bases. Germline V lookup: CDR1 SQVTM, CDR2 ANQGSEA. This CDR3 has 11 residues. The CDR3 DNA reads TGCAGCGTTCGGGTCACCGGGGAGCTGTTTTTT. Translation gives CSVRVTGELFF.

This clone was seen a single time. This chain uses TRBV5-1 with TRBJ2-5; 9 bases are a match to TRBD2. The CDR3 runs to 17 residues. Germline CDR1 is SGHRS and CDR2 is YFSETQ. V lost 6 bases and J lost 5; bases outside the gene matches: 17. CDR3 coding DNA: TGCGCCAGCAAATTAGGAGGCGGGAGGGCCCTCGGCGAGACCCAGTACTTC. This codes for CASKLGGGRALGETQYF.

CDR3 in amino acids: CASSIRDTQYF. CDR3 DNA: TGTGCCAGTAGTATTAGGGATACGCAGTATTTT. The chain carries TRBV19 and TRBJ2-3; no firm D call. CDR3 length: 11 amino acids. Germline values: CDR1 LNHDA, CDR2 SQIVND (reference sequence). Trimming pared 3 bases from V and 6 bases from J, leaving 4 bases between.

The CDR3 bases are TGCGCCAGCAGCCAAGATCGGCGGGCAGGGATTCAGCCCCAGCATTTT. This codes for CASSQDRRAGIQPQHF. This chain links TRBV4-1 with TRBJ1-5; D may be TRBD1 (5 bases). V was trimmed by 0 bases and J by 6 bases, leaving 15 bases between them. The CDR3 runs to 16 residues. Germline loops: CDR1 MGHRA, CDR2 YSYEKL.

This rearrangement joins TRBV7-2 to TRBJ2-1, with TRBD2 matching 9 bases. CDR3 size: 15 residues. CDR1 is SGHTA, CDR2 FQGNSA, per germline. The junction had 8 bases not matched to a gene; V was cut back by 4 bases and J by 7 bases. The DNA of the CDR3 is TGTGCCAGCAGCTCCACTAGCGGGTTGAAGAATGAGCAGTTCTTC. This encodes CASSSTSGLKNEQFF.

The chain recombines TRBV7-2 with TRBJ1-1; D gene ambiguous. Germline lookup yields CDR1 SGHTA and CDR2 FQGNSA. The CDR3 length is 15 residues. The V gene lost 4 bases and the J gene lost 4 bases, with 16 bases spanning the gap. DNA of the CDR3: TGTGCCAGCAGCTCGAGGCTGGCGGTTGGCACTGAAGCTTTCTTT. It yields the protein CASSSRLAVGTEAFF.

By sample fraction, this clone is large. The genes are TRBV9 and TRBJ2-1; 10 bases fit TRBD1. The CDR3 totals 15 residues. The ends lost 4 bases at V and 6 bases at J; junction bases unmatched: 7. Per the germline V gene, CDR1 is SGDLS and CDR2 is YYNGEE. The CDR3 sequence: CASSLDRGRINEQFF. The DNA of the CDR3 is TGTGCCAGCAGCCTCGACAGGGGGCGAATCAATGAGCAGTTCTTC.

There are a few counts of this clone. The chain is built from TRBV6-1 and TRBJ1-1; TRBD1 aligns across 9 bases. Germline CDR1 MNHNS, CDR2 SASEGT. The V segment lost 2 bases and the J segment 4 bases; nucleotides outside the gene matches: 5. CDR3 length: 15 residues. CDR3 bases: TGTGCCAGCAGTGAAACAGGGGGCGCGGGCACTGAAGCTTTCTTT. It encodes CASSETGGAGTEAFF.

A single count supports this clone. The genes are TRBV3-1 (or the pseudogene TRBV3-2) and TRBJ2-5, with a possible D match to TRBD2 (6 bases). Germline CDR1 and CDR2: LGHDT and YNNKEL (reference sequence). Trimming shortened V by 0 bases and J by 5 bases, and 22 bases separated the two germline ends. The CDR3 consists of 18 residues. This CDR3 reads CASSQDLAGKDFEETQYF. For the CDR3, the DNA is TGTGCCAGCAGCCAAGATCTCGCGGGAAAGGATTTTGAGGAGACCCAGTACTTC.

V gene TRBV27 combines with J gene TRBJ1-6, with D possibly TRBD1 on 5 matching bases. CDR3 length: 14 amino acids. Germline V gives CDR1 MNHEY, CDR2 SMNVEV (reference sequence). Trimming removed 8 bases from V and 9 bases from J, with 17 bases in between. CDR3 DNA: TGTGCCAGCGGATGGGACGATACTGGTTCACCCCTCCACTTT. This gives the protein CASGWDDTGSPLHF.

CDR3 bases: TGCGCCAGCAGCCACAACAGACAGGGGCCCTACGAGCAGTACTTC. Translated: CASSHNRQGPYEQYF. V is TRBV5-1 and J is TRBJ2-7; 8 positions agree with TRBD1. V lost 4 bases to trimming and J lost 2 bases; unmatched junction nucleotides: 8. Germline lookup yields CDR1 SGHRS and CDR2 YFSETQ. The CDR3 spans 15 residues.

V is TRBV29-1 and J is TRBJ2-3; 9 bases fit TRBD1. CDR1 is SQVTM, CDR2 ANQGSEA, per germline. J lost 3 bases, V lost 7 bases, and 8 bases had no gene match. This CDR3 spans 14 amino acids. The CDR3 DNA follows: TGCAGCGCTACGGGACAGGGTAGAACAGATACGCAGTATTTT. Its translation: CSATGQGRTDTQYF.

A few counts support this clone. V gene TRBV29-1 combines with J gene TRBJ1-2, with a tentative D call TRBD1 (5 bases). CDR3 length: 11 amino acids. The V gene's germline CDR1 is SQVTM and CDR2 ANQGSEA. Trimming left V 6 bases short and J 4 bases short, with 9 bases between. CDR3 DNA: TGCAGCGTGAGGGGTAGCTATGGCTACACCTTC. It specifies CSVRGSYGYTF.

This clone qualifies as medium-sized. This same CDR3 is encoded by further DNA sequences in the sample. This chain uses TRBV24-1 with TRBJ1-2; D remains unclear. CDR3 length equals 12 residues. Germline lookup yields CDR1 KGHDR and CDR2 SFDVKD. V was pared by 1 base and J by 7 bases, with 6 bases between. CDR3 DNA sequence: TGTGCCACCAGTGATTTCGGGTTTGGCTACACCTTC. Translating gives CATSDFGFGYTF.